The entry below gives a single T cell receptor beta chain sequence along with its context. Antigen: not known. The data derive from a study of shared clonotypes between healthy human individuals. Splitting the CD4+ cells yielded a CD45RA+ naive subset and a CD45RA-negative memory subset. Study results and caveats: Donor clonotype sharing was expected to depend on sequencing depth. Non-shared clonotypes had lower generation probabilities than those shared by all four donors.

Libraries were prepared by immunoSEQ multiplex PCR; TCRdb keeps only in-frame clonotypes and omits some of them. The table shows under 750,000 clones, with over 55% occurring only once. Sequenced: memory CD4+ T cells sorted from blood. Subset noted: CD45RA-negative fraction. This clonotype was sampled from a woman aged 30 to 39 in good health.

The CDR3 spells CASSLPTGGPEAFF. The CDR3 DNA reads as TGCGCCAGCAGCTTGCCCACAGGGGGTCCAGAAGCTTTCTTT. The chain is built from TRBV5-1 and TRBJ1-1; 8 bases line up with TRBD1. Germline V lookup: CDR1 SGHRS, CDR2 YFSETQ. The CDR3 is 14 amino acids. With V trimmed by 1 base and J by 8 bases, 7 bases remained unmatched.